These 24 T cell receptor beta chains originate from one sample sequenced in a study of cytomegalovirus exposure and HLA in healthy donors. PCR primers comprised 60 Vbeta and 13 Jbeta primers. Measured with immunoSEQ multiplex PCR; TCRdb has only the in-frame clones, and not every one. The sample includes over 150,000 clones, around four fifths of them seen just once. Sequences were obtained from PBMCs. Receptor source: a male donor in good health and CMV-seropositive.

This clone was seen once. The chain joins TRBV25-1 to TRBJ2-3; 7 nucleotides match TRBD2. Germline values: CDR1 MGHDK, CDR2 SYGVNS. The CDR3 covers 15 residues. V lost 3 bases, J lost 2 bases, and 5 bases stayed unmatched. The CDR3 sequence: CASSEYGGNTDTQYF. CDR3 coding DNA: TGTGCCAGCAGTGAGTACGGGGGGAACACAGATACGCAGTATTTT.

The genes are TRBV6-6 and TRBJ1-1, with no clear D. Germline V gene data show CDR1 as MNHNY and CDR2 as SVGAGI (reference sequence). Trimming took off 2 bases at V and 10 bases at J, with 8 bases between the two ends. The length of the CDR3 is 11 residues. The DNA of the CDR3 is TGTGCCAGCAGTTACGAGGGTACAGCTTTCTTT. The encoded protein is CASSYEGTAFF.

CDR3 region: CASSEGLALQETQYF. The CDR3 DNA follows: TGTGCCAGTAGTGAGGGACTAGCGTTGCAAGAGACCCAGTACTTC. V gene TRBV19 combines with J gene TRBJ2-5, with 10 bases that match TRBD2. The CDR3 sequence is 15 residues long. In germline, CDR1 is LNHDA, CDR2 SQIVND (reference sequence). Trimming at V came to 5 bases and at J to 2 bases, leaving 5 bases not matched to a gene.

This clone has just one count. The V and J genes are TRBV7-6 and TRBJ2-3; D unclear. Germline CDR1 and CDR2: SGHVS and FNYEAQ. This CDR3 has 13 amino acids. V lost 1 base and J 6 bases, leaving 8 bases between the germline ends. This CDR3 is CASSLVPTDTQYF. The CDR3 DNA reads TGTGCCAGCAGCTTAGTCCCTACTGATACGCAGTATTTT.

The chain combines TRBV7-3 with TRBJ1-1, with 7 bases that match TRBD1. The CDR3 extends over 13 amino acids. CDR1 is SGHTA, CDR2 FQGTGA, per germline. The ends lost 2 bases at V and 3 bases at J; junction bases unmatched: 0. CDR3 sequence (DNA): TGTGCCAGCAGCTTACAGGGGGACACTGAAGCTTTCTTT. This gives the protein CASSLQGDTEAFF.

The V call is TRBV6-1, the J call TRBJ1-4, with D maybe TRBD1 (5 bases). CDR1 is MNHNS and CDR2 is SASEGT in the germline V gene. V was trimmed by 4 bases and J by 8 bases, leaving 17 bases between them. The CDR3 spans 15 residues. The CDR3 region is CASSARGGKSEKLFF. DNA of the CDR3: TGTGCCAGCAGTGCCCGGGGGGGGAAGAGCGAAAAACTGTTTTTT.

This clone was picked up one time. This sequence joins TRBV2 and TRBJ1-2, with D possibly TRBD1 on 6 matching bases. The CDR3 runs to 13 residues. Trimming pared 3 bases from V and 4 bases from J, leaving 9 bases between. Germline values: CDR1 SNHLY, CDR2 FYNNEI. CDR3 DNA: TGTGCCAGCAGTGAGCCCAGGGGCTATGGCTACACCTTC. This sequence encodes CASSEPRGYGYTF.

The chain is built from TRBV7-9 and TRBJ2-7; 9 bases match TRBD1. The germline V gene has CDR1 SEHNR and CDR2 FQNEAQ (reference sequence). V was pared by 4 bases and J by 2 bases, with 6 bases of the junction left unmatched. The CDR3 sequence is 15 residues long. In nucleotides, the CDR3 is TGTGCCAGCAGCTCTGGGACAGGGACCCCCTACGAGCAGTACTTC. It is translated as CASSSGTGTPYEQYF. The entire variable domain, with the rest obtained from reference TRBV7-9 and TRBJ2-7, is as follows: DTGVSQNPRHKITKRGQNVTFRCDPISEHNRLYWYRQTLGQGPEFLTYFQNEAQLEKSRLLSDRFSAERPKGSFSTLEIQRTEQGDSAMYLCASSSGTGTPYEQYFGPGTRLTVT.

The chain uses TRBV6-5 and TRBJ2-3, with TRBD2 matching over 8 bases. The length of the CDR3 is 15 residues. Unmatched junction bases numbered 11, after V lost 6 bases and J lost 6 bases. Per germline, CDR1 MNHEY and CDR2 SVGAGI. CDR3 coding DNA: TGTGCCAGCAGACGAACCGGGGGGGCCGGGGATACGCAGTATTTT. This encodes CASRRTGGAGDTQYF.

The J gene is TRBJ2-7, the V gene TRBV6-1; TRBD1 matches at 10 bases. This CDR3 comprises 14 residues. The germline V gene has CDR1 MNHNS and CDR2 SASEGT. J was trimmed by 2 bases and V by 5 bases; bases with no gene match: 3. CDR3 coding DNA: TGTGCCAGCAGTATGGACAGGGGGACCTACGAGCAGTACTTC. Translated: CASSMDRGTYEQYF.

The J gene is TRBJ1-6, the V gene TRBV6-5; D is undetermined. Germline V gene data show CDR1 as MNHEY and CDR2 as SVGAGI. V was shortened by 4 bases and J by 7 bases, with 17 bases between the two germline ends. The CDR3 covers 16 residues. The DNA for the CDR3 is TGTGCCAGCAGTTCCCGGGGAGCCTTCGGCAATTCACCCCTCCACTTT. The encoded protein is CASSSRGAFGNSPLHF.

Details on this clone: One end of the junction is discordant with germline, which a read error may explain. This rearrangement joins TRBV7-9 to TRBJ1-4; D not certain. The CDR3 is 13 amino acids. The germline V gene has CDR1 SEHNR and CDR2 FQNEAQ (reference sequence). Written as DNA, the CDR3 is TGTTCCAGCAGCTTGAACGCGGGTGAAAAACTGTTTTTT. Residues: CSSSLNAGEKLFF.

For the CDR3, the DNA is TGTGCCAGCAGCCGGACTACTAGCACAGATACGCAGTATTTT. Encoded protein: CASSRTTSTDTQYF. J is TRBJ2-3 and V is TRBV7-3; D perhaps matches TRBD2 (6 bases). Trimming left V 5 bases short and J 0 bases short, with 9 bases between. Germline CDR1 and CDR2: SGHTA and FQGTGA. The CDR3 length is 14 residues.

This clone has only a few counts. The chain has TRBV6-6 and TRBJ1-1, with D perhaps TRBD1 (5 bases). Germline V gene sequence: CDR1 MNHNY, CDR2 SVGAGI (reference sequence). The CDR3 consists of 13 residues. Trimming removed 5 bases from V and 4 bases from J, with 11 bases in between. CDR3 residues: CASSVRTPTEAFF. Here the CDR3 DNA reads TGTGCCAGCAGTGTCAGGACACCCACTGAAGCTTTCTTT.

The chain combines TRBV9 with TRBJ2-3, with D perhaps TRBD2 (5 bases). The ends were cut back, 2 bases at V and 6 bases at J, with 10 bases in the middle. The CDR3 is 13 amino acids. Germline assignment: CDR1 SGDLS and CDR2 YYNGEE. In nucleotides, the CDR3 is TGTGCCAGCAGCGTTCCTAGCAGCGATACGCAGTATTTT. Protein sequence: CASSVPSSDTQYF.

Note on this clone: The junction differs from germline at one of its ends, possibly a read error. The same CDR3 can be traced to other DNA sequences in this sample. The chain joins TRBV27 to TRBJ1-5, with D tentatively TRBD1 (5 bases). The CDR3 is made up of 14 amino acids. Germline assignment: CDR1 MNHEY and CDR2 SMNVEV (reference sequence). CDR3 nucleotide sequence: TGTGCCAGCAGCCCGGGCGGACAACATCAACCCCAGCATTTT. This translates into CASSPGGQHQPQHF.

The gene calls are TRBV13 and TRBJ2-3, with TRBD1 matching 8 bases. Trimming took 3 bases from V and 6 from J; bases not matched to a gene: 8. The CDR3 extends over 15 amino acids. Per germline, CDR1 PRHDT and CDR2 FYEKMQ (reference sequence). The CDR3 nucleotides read TGTGCCAGCAGCTTTGGCCGGACAGGGCGGGATACGCAGTATTTT. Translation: CASSFGRTGRDTQYF.

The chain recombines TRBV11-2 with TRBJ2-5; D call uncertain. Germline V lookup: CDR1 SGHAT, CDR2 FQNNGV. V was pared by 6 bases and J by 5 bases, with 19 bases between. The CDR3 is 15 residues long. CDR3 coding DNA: TGTGCCAGCAGTCTGATCGGGTCTGGAGAGGAGACCCAGTACTTC. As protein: CASSLIGSGEETQYF.

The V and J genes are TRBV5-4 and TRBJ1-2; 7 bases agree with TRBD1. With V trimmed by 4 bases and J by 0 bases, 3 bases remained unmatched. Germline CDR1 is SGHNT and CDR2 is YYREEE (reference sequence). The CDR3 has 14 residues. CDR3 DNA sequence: TGTGCCAGCAGCCGGGACAGAGCTAACTATGGCTACACCTTC. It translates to CASSRDRANYGYTF.

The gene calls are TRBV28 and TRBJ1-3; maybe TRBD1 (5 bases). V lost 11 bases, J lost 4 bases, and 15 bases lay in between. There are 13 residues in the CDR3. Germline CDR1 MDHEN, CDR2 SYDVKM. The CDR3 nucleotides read TGTGCCGGCCGAAAGGGGTCGGGAAACACCATATATTTT. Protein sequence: CAGRKGSGNTIYF.

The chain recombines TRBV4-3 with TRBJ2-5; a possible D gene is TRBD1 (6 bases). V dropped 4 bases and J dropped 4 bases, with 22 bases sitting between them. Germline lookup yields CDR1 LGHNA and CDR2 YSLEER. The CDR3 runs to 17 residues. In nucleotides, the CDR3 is TGCGCCAGCAGCCCCAAGTCCCAAACAGGGTGCGGAGAGACCCAGTACTTC. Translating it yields CASSPKSQTGCGETQYF.

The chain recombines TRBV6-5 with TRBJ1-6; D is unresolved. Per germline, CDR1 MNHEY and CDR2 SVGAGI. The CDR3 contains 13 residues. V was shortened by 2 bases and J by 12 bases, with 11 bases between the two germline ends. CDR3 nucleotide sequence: TGTGCCAGCAGTTACGAAAGGAGAGGACCCCTCCACTTT. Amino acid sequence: CASSYERRGPLHF.

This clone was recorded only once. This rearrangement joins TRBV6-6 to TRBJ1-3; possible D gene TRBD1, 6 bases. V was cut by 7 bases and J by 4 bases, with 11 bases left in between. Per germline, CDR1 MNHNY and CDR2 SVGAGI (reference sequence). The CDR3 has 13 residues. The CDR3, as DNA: TGTGCCAGCACTACGGACAGAGGAAACACCATATATTTT. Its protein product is CASTTDRGNTIYF.

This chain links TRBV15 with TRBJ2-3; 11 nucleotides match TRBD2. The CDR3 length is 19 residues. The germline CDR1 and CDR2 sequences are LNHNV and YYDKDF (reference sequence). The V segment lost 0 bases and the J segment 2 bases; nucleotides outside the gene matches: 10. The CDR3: CATSRDRALTSGDTDTQYF. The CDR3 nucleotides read TGTGCCACCAGCAGAGATAGGGCCCTGACTAGCGGGGACACAGATACGCAGTATTTT.